The 27 T cell receptor beta chains below all came from one sample that was sequenced in a study of OX40 agonist ivuxolimab in advanced cancers. Profiled with immunoSEQ multiplex PCR; TCRdb holds only in-frame clones, not every one. The repertoire includes roughly 76,000 clones, 65% to 90% of them detected once, and less than 4% sits in the top ten. The material sequenced was CD4+ or CD8+ T cells sorted from blood, taken in a trial of the OX40 agonist ivuxolimab. Every receptor here comes from an adult with an advanced solid tumor such as melanoma, head and neck, liver or kidney cancer.

The V call is TRBV7-2, the J call TRBJ2-3; D not resolved. With 2 bases removed from V and 0 bases from J, the gap between germline ends came to 6 bases. The CDR3 consists of 14 residues. Germline V gene lookup returns CDR1 SGHTA and CDR2 FQGNSA. CDR3 residues: CASSLTSSTDTQYF. The CDR3 nucleotides are TGTGCCAGCAGCTTAACCTCAAGCACAGATACGCAGTATTTT.

The chain combines TRBV6-5 with TRBJ2-7; D might be TRBD1 (5 bases). The CDR3 contains 11 residues. V lost 6 bases to trimming and J lost 6 bases, with 9 bases between them. CDR1 and CDR2 from the germline V gene are MNHEY and SVGAGI. The CDR3 nucleotides read TGTGCCAGCAGAGTGGGGCGCGAGCAGTACTTC. Its protein is CASRVGREQYF.

The chain has TRBV6-4 and TRBJ2-1; 7 bases agree with TRBD1. The CDR3 is 15 amino acids. Germline CDR1 and CDR2: MRHNA and SNTAGT. V lost 0 bases and J lost 9; bases outside the gene matches: 8. The CDR3 sequence is CASSDSGRGLGEQFF. CDR3 coding DNA: TGTGCCAGCAGTGACTCGGGCAGGGGGTTGGGTGAGCAGTTCTTC.

This sequence joins TRBV11-2 and TRBJ2-7, with 10 positions matching TRBD1. The CDR3 is made up of 15 amino acids. The V and J ends lost 6 bases and 5 bases, in that order; junction bases with no gene match: 10. CDR1 and CDR2 from the germline V gene are SGHAT and FQNNGV. For the CDR3, the DNA is TGTGCCAGCAGGAAACCGGGACAGGGGCTCCACGAGCAGTACTTC. Amino acids: CASRKPGQGLHEQYF.

The gene calls are TRBV18 and TRBJ1-3, with 9 bases matching TRBD1. This CDR3 is 17 amino acids long. V gave up 3 bases and J gave up 0 bases; unmatched junction bases: 6. Germline V gene data show CDR1 as KGHSH and CDR2 as LQKENI. DNA for the CDR3: TGTGCCAGCTCACCTGGGACAGGGACCTTCTCTGGAAACACCATATATTTT. Protein product: CASSPGTGTFSGNTIYF.

The rearrangement joins TRBV7-2 to TRBJ1-2; 9 nucleotides align to TRBD1. V shed 4 bases, J shed 8 bases, and the junction held 2 bases outside the gene matches. The CDR3 is made up of 12 amino acids. CDR1 and CDR2 (germline): SGHTA, FQGNSA. CDR3 bases: TGTGCCAGCAGCTCGGACAGGGGCGGCTACACCTTC. This translates into CASSSDRGGYTF.

This clone was counted a single time. The chain joins TRBV7-2 to TRBJ2-4, with 9 bases matching TRBD2. CDR1 SGHTA and CDR2 FQGNSA come from the germline V gene. Trimming cost V 4 bases and J 9 bases; bases outside gene matches: 7. This CDR3 is built from 14 residues. The CDR3 DNA reads as TGTGCCAGCAGCTACTCTAGCGGGGACAGCATTCAGTACTTC. This gives the protein CASSYSSGDSIQYF.

The chain employs TRBV5-4 and TRBJ1-1; TRBD1 is a possible D gene (5 bases). The germline CDR1 and CDR2 sequences are SGHNT and YYREEE (reference sequence). This CDR3 is 16 amino acids long. The V and J ends lost 7 bases and 0 bases respectively, with 19 bases between them. As DNA, the CDR3 is TGTGCCAGCTCGCGGGGGGGTGGCTTCATGAACACTGAAGCTTTCTTT. Translating it yields CASSRGGGFMNTEAFF.

V gene TRBV6-6 combines with J gene TRBJ1-2; D gene ambiguous. The germline V gene encodes CDR1 MNHNY and CDR2 SVGAGI (reference sequence). V was trimmed by 0 bases and J by 5 bases, leaving 7 bases between them. The CDR3 contains 13 residues. The CDR3 DNA reads as TGTGCCAGCAGTTACTCATGGGGTTATGGCTACACCTTC. Translated, it gives CASSYSWGYGYTF.

This clone was counted only a few times. The rearrangement uses TRBV7-2 and TRBJ2-7; D may be TRBD2 (7 bases). V lost 4 bases and J 5 bases, leaving 21 bases between the germline ends. This CDR3 region has 16 residues. Germline V CDR1 and CDR2: SGHTA, FQGNSA. This CDR3 is CASSSKGGRVMHEQYF. CDR3 nucleotide sequence: TGTGCCAGCAGCTCCAAGGGGGGGAGGGTGATGCACGAGCAGTACTTC.

This chain uses TRBV11-3 with TRBJ2-1; D possibly corresponds to TRBD1 (6 bases). V was clipped by 5 bases and J by 15 bases, with 17 bases between them. Germline CDR1 SGHNT, CDR2 YENEEA. This CDR3 has 12 amino acids. The CDR3 sequence is CASSKDSTTGFF. CDR3 sequence (DNA): TGTGCCAGCAGCAAGGACAGTACAACGGGGTTCTTC.

The chain joins TRBV7-9 to TRBJ2-7, with 9 bases that match TRBD1. Germline V gene lookup returns CDR1 SEHNR and CDR2 FQNEAQ (reference sequence). V dropped 5 bases and J dropped 6; count of bases not matched to a gene: 11. The CDR3 length is 15 residues. CDR3 sequence reads: CASSAPGQGLFEQYF. Here the CDR3 DNA reads TGTGCCAGCAGCGCGCCGGGACAGGGTTTATTCGAGCAGTACTTC.

J is TRBJ2-7 and V is TRBV19, with D tentatively TRBD2 (6 bases). V gave up 8 bases and J gave up 0 bases, with 17 bases separating them. Germline values: CDR1 LNHDA, CDR2 SQIVND (reference sequence). The CDR3 is made up of 15 amino acids. The CDR3 DNA follows: TGTGCCAGTCGCAACGGGCGGGGAAGCTCCTACGAGCAGTACTTC. Its protein product is CASRNGRGSSYEQYF.

The chain uses TRBV7-8 and TRBJ1-5; tentative D call: TRBD1 (6 bases). The CDR3 spans 16 residues. Germline V gives CDR1 SGHVS, CDR2 FQNEAQ. The V end was cut by 7 bases, the J end by 7 bases, with 23 bases between. The CDR3: CASNKGSQGLRQPQHF. The CDR3 DNA reads as TGTGCCAGCAACAAAGGGTCCCAGGGGCTGAGGCAGCCCCAGCATTTT.

This clone was seen only once. This chain links TRBV6-4 with TRBJ1-2; 9 bases fit TRBD1. V was clipped by 6 bases and J by 7 bases; unmatched bases: 9. Germline lookup yields CDR1 MRHNA and CDR2 SNTAGT. The CDR3 has 14 amino acids. CDR3 nucleotides: TGTGCCAGCAGGATGACAGGGGGAGTTGCTGGCTACACCTTC. Protein: CASRMTGGVAGYTF.

The chain is built from TRBV6-6 and TRBJ1-2; D remains ambiguous. CDR1 and CDR2 (germline): MNHNY, SVGAGI (reference sequence). V was pared by 4 bases and J by 4 bases, with 13 bases between. This CDR3 contains 14 residues. CDR3 sequence reads: CASSSSTGSYGYTF. The CDR3 coding sequence is TGTGCCAGCAGTTCATCGACGGGAAGCTATGGCTACACCTTC.

The chain couples TRBV5-1 to TRBJ2-7, with D possibly being TRBD2 (6 bases). Per the germline V gene, CDR1 is SGHRS and CDR2 is YFSETQ. The length of the CDR3 is 15 residues. The V and J ends lost 0 bases and 2 bases respectively, with 12 bases between them. The CDR3 DNA sequence: TGCGCCAGCAGCTTGGATCCGGGGGTGACCTACGAGCAGTACTTC. It encodes CASSLDPGVTYEQYF. Full variable domain (missing parts from reference TRBV5-1 and TRBJ2-7): KAGVTQTPRYLIKTRGQQVTLSCSPISGHRSVSWYQQTPGQGLQFLFEYFSETQRNKGNFPGRFSGRQFSNSRSEMNVSTLELGDSALYLCASSLDPGVTYEQYFGPGTRLTVT.

The chain carries TRBV2 and TRBJ2-7; D tentatively fits TRBD1 or TRBD2 (5 bases each). Germline V gene data show CDR1 as SNHLY and CDR2 as FYNNEI. Trimming removed 6 bases at V and 7 bases at J, with 22 bases between. The CDR3 contains 15 residues. The CDR3 DNA follows: TGTGCCAGCAGGTCTCAGGGACGTGGGGCTCGGGAGCAGTACTTC. It is translated as CASRSQGRGAREQYF.

The rearrangement links TRBV7-3 to TRBJ2-1; D is ambiguous. Germline V lookup: CDR1 SGHTA, CDR2 FQGTGA. This CDR3 spans 17 amino acids. V dropped 2 bases and J dropped 4 bases, with 18 bases sitting between them. The CDR3 DNA follows: TGTGCCAGCAGCTTATTTGGCACTAACGACCGGTACAATGAGCAGTTCTTC. Its protein product is CASSLFGTNDRYNEQFF.

This clone appeared a few times. The chain carries TRBV5-4 and TRBJ1-3; the D is unclear. V lost 2 bases and J lost 1, with 7 bases in between. CDR1 SGHNT and CDR2 YYREEE come from the germline V gene (reference sequence). This CDR3 region has 14 residues. CDR3 DNA sequence: TGTGCCAGCAGCTTTAAGTCGTCTGGAAACACCATATATTTT. Translated, it gives CASSFKSSGNTIYF.

The chain combines TRBV5-4 with TRBJ1-2; D remains unclear. Germline V CDR1 and CDR2: SGHNT, YYREEE (reference sequence). CDR3 size: 13 residues. The germline V and J ends were trimmed by 2 bases and 5 bases, with 10 bases remaining between them. The CDR3 DNA reads TGTGCCAGCAGCTTTAGTGGTGAATATGGCTACACCTTC. It translates to CASSFSGEYGYTF.

The chain's CDR3 is CSATGYNEQFF. The CDR3 DNA follows: TGCAGTGCTACAGGGTACAATGAGCAGTTCTTC. The V call is TRBV20-1, the J call TRBJ2-1; D may be TRBD1 (5 bases). The CDR3 loop spans 11 amino acids. The V end lost 4 bases, the J end lost 4 bases, and 5 bases lay between the germline ends. Germline V gene sequence: CDR1 DFQATT, CDR2 SNEGSKA (reference sequence).

J is TRBJ1-1 and V is TRBV27; D remains ambiguous. The germline V and J ends were trimmed by 6 bases and 7 bases, with 15 bases remaining between them. Germline V gene data show CDR1 as MNHEY and CDR2 as SMNVEV (reference sequence). The CDR3 sequence is 13 residues long. The CDR3 sequence: CASSTREKVEAFF. In DNA, the CDR3 is TGTGCCAGCAGCACCCGGGAAAAAGTTGAAGCTTTCTTT.

The table lists this clone with a few counts. The chain uses TRBV4-3 and TRBJ2-7; D is ambiguous. Trimming removed 2 bases at V and 1 base at J, with 9 bases between. The germline CDR1 and CDR2 sequences are LGHNA and YSLEER. The CDR3 spans 14 residues. CDR3 region: CASSQSFPSYEQYF. CDR3 nucleotide sequence: TGCGCCAGCAGCCAATCCTTCCCATCCTACGAGCAGTACTTC.

V is TRBV27 and J is TRBJ1-1; D gene unclear. Germline V gene data show CDR1 as MNHEY and CDR2 as SMNVEV (reference sequence). V was trimmed by 0 bases and J by 5 bases, leaving 7 bases between them. This CDR3 region has 13 residues. The DNA of the CDR3 is TGTGCCAGCAGTTTATCAGGGCTAACTGAAGCTTTCTTT. Residues: CASSLSGLTEAFF.

V is TRBV19 and J is TRBJ1-5; D is undetermined. V shed 9 bases and J shed 3 bases, with 18 bases lying between them. Germline lookup yields CDR1 LNHDA and CDR2 SQIVND (reference sequence). The CDR3 sequence is 15 residues long. The CDR3 region is CASQSSAGSNQPQHF. CDR3 nucleotide sequence: TGTGCCAGCCAGAGTAGCGCCGGATCCAATCAGCCCCAGCATTTT.

The rearrangement links TRBV7-2 to TRBJ1-1; no definite D call. V gave up 5 bases and J gave up 0 bases, with 10 bases separating them. Germline lookup yields CDR1 SGHTA and CDR2 FQGNSA. This CDR3 has 14 amino acids. CDR3 nucleotides: TGTGCCAGCAGCGTGGGAGAACTGAACACTGAAGCTTTCTTT. It translates to CASSVGELNTEAFF. The full variable domain, with the rest looked up from reference TRBV7-2 and TRBJ1-1, is GAGVSQSPSNKVTEKGKDVELRCDPISGHTALYWYRQSLGQGLEFLIYFQGNSAPDKSGLPSDRFSAERTGGSVSTLTIQRTQQEDSAVYLCASSVGELNTEAFFGQGTRLTVV.